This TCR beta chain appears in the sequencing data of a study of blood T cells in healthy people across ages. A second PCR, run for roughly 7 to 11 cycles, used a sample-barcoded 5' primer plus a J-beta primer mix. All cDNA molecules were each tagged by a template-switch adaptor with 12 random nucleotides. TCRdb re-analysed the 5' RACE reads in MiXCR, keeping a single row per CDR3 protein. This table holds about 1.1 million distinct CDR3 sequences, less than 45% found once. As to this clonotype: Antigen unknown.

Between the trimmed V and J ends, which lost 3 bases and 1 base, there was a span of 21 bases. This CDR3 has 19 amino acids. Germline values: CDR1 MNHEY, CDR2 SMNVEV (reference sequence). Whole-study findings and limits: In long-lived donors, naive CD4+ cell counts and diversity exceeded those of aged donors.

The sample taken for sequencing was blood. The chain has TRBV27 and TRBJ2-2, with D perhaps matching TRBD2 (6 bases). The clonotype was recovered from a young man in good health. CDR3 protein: CASSLARRDAGMNTGELFF. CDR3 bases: TGTGCCAGCAGTTTGGCCAGGAGAGATGCGGGGATGAACACCGGGGAGCTGTTTTTT.